This is a list of T cell receptor beta chains from one sample in a study of T cell changes during pregnancy in multiple sclerosis. Only in-frame clones appear in the TCRdb table, and some are missing; sequencing was by immunoSEQ multiplex PCR. The sample holds 98,000 or so clones, approximately 93% seen once. The sequenced sample was peripheral blood, obtained after pregnancy. Receptor source: a female donor with multiple sclerosis, enrolled in a pregnancy study. Both conserved end residues are trimmed from each CDR3. The order of the fields is J gene, V gene, CDR3 protein.

TRBJ2-2	TRBV7-8	ASSPRGLAGLNTGELF
TRBJ2-1	TRBV5-1	ASSPGLLQAGEQF
TRBJ1-1	TRBV7-2	ASSMTGGNTEAF
TRBJ2-5	TRBV6-6	ASSYSEGIGTQY
TRBJ1-6	TRBV5-1	ASSLAGKPLH
TRBJ1-1	TRBV28	ASSLGSRGAF
TRBJ2-3	TRBV18	ASSLRLGADTQY
TRBJ2-1	TRBV5-1	ASSLRLRGTYNEQF
TRBJ1-1	TRBV5-1	ASRSVGGLAEAF
TRBJ2-1	TRBV6-6	ASSYPNNEQF
TRBJ1-2	TRBV4-3	ASSPSQGNYGYT
TRBJ2-7	TRBV27	ASRDAGFAHEQY
TRBJ2-7	TRBV27	ASSLGTGRYEQY
TRBJ2-1	TRBV13	ASSLSLAGLYNEQF
TRBJ1-2	TRBV29-1	SADTGDYGYT
TRBJ2-7	TRBV27	ASSFGGRDEQY
TRBJ2-3	TRBV2	ASSDSLAGPTDTQY
TRBJ2-7	TRBV19	ASSITGNSYEQY
TRBJ2-2	TRBV2	ASLGSTGELF
TRBJ1-2	TRBV30	AWSGLGRPVYNYGYT
TRBJ2-3	TRBV27	ASKRGLRTDTQY
TRBJ1-4	TRBV28	ASSLFHRGNEKLF
TRBJ1-1	TRBV6-4	ASSDSRGRGTEAF
TRBJ2-7	TRBV5-1	ASSFGSGINEQY
TRBJ2-3	TRBV19	ASSYFSGATDTQY
TRBJ1-2	TRBV2	ASRTGGGGYT
TRBJ2-5	TRBV10-2	ASSVQETQY
TRBJ1-1	TRBV28	ASSLGQNEAF
TRBJ1-1	TRBV19	ASTPTVVNTEAF
TRBJ2-4	TRBV6-6	ASRRLASGNIQY
TRBJ2-7	TRBV27	ASSLRGTGVGGQY
TRBJ2-1	TRBV7-2	ASSGGLAWQF
TRBJ1-1	TRBV6-6	ASTTWESEAF
TRBJ2-7	TRBV6-4	ASSVFETSEYYEQY
TRBJ2-3	TRBV6-4	ASSDSRPDRVTYTDTQY
TRBJ2-5	TRBV28	AIGTSEGTQY
TRBJ1-3	TRBV7-6	ASSPGQQIGNTIY
TRBJ2-2	TRBV21-1	ASSRWTGLTGELF
TRBJ1-3	TRBV6-4	ASSMTGSGNTIY
TRBJ2-1	TRBV7-9	ASSFLTGGDHEQF
TRBJ2-4	TRBV11-1	ASSLGTGDKNIQY
TRBJ2-7	TRBV19	ASSMAGGSYEQY
TRBJ2-7	TRBV18	ASSPQGAGNEQY
TRBJ1-1	TRBV28	ASSFPRQGNTEAF
TRBJ2-1	TRBV19	ASSISLAEYNEQF
TRBJ2-7	TRBV14	ASSRPGQGGEQY
TRBJ1-5	TRBV6-6	ASSYMGASNQPQH
TRBJ2-1	TRBV7-8	ASSLAAVRESSYNEQF
TRBJ2-1	TRBV29-1	SVDRANTYNEQF
TRBJ2-3	TRBV6-5	ASRGSGGGGTQY
TRBJ1-3	TRBV4-3	ASSQGLGRGSGNTIY
TRBJ2-4	TRBV29-1	SVELDNGNIQY
TRBJ2-2	TRBV27	ASRSLATGELF
TRBJ2-5	TRBV5-1	ASSLGAVTKETQY
TRBJ1-5	TRBV19	ASSIFGSRMGDSNQPQH
TRBJ2-2	TRBV5-1	ASSLWAGQGTGELF
TRBJ2-7	TRBV5-1	ASSLEGSARYEQY
TRBJ2-5	TRBV7-9	ASSWLDRLFIKTQY
TRBJ1-1	TRBV7-9	ASSPPTIFPNTEAF